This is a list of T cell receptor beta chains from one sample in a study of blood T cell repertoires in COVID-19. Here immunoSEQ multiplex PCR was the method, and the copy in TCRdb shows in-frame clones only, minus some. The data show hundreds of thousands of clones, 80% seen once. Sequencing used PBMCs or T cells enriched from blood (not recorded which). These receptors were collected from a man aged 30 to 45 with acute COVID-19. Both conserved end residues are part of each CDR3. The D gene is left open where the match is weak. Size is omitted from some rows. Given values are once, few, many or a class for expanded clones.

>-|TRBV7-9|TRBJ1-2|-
CASSPTGVYGYTF
TGTGCCAGCAGCCCCACAGGCGTCTATGGCTACACCTTC
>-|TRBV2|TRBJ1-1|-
CASRETALGTEAFF
TGTGCCAGCAGAGAGACAGCCTTGGGGACTGAAGCTTTCTTT
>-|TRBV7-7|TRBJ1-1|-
CASSLPSGNTEAFF
TGTGCCAGCAGCCTACCCTCCGGGAACACTGAAGCTTTCTTT
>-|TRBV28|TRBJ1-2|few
CASSSPGDIKVNYGYTF
TGTGCCAGCAGTTCTCCGGGGGATATAAAGGTTAACTATGGCTACACCTTC
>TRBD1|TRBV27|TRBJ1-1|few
CASRDTGGRTEAFF
TGTGCCAGCAGAGATACAGGGGGCCGGACTGAAGCTTTCTTT
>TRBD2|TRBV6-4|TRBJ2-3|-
CASSGGGGTDTQYF
TGTGCCAGCAGTGGCGGGGGGGGCACAGATACGCAGTATTTT
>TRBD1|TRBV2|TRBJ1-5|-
CASSEWRGRVGNQPQHF
TGTGCCAGCAGTGAATGGAGGGGGCGGGTTGGCAATCAGCCCCAGCATTTT
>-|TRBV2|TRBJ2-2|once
CARDSLNTGELFF
TGTGCCAGGGACAGTCTGAACACCGGGGAGCTGTTTTTT
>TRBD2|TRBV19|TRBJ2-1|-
CASTRGRVGEQFF
TGTGCCTCAACACGCGGGAGGGTCGGGGAGCAGTTCTTC
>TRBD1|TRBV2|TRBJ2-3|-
CASSFGQGPSDTQYF
TGTGCCAGCAGTTTTGGACAGGGACCTTCAGATACGCAGTATTTT
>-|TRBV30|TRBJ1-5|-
CAWRHRENQPQHF
TGTGCCTGGAGACACAGGGAAAATCAGCCCCAGCATTTT
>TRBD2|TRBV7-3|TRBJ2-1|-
CASSPTSGGVNEQFF
TGTGCCAGCAGCCCGACTAGCGGGGGGGTAAATGAGCAGTTCTTC
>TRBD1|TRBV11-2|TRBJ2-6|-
CASSLDRDSPSSGANVLTF
TGTGCCAGCAGCCTGGACCGGGACAGCCCAAGCTCTGGGGCCAACGTCCTGACTTTC
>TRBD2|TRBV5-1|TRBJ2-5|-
CASSSEIAGNQETQYF
TGCGCCAGCAGCTCAGAAATAGCGGGGAACCAAGAGACCCAGTACTTC
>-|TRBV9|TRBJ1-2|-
CASSVEGDSNYGYTF
TGTGCCAGCAGCGTAGAGGGTGACAGTAACTATGGCTACACCTTC
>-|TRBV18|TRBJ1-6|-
CASSDLRGYSPLHF
TGTGCCAGCTCCGACCTCAGGGGTTACTCACCCCTCCACTTT
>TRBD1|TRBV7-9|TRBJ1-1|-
CASSPGPGGEAFF
TGTGCCAGCAGCCCGGGTCCAGGGGGTGAAGCTTTCTTT
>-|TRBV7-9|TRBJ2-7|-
CASSLGHLSYEQYF
TGTGCCAGCAGTTTGGGACATCTCTCCTACGAGCAGTACTTC
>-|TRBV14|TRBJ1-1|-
CACGQSNTEAFF
TGTGCCTGTGGACAGTCGAACACTGAAGCTTTCTTT
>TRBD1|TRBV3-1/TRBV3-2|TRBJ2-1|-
CASSQRDRHNEQFF
TGTGCCAGCAGCCAACGGGACAGGCACAATGAGCAGTTCTTC
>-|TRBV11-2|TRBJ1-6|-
CASSLDPTGNSPLHF
TGTGCCAGCAGCTTAGATCCTACGGGGAATTCACCCCTCCACTTT
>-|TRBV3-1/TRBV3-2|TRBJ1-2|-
CASSQDPVNYGYTF
TGTGCCAGCAGCCAAGATCCCGTAAACTATGGCTACACCTTC
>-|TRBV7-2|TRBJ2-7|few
CASSLYPNSEQYF
TGTGCCAGCAGCTTGTACCCAAATAGCGAGCAGTACTTC
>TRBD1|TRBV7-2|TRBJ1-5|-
CASSLFTAGGQPQHF
TGTGCCAGCAGCTTATTCACCGCAGGGGGACAGCCCCAGCATTTT
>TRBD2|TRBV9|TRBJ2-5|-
CASSAFGGGSWTQYF
TGTGCCAGCAGCGCCTTCGGGGGGGGCTCTTGGACCCAGTACTTC
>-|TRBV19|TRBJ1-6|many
CASSLPGNSPLHF
TGTGCCAGTAGTCTCCCCGGGAATTCACCCCTCCACTTT
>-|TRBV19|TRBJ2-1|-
CASSKGRSRYNEQFF
TGTGCCAGTAGTAAGGGGAGGAGTCGCTACAATGAGCAGTTCTTC
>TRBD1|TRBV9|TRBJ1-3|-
CASSVGQGASGSSGNTIYF
TGTGCCAGCAGCGTAGGACAGGGGGCTTCAGGATCCTCTGGAAACACCATATATTTT
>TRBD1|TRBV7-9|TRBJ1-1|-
CASSLSGGTGTEAFF
TGTGCCAGCAGCTTGTCAGGGGGCACCGGCACTGAAGCTTTCTTT